The 27 T cell receptor beta chains listed next were all sequenced from one sample in a study of T-cell memory formation after mild COVID-19. TCRdb passed the 5' RACE reads through MiXCR, listing each CDR3 protein once. The sample lists a few hundred thousand distinct CDR3 sequences, 15% to 20% seen once, with over 20% in the top ten. Sequencing was carried out using PBMCs or a T cell subset sorted from them (not recorded which). The receptors shown here come from a young man who had mild COVID-19 (a few samples of this study predate the infection). Cell type and time point are not known.

The rearrangement links TRBV29-1 to TRBJ2-7; 8 nucleotides agree with TRBD2. After removal of 5 bases from V and 2 bases from J, the junction contained 11 bases not matched to a gene. From germline, CDR1 is SQVTM and CDR2 ANQGSEA. The CDR3 totals 15 residues. The CDR3 DNA reads as TGCAGCGTTCAAGCGTCAGCGGGGGCCACCTACGAGCAGTACGTC. Its translation: CSVQASAGATYEQYV.

This clonotype was observed a handful of times. This chain uses TRBV28 with TRBJ2-3, with 8 bases identical to TRBD2. Trimming cost V 7 bases and J 0 bases; bases outside gene matches: 12. Germline CDR1 MDHEN, CDR2 SYDVKM. The CDR3 loop spans 17 amino acids. DNA of the CDR3: TGTGCCAGCAATCTCCTCCCCGGGGGGGGGAGCACAGATACGCAGTATTTT. Protein product: CASNLLPGGGSTDTQYF.

This clonotype was recorded many times. CDR3 region: CASSHGGESQPQHF. The CDR3, as DNA: TGTGCCAGCAGCCACGGGGGGGAAAGTCAGCCCCAGCATTTT. The chain recombines TRBV7-2 with TRBJ1-5, with D maybe TRBD1 (5 bases). CDR1 and CDR2 from the germline V gene are SGHTA and FQGNSA. Trimming cost V 5 bases and J 6 bases, with 14 bases left between them. The CDR3 loop spans 14 amino acids.

This clonotype occurred a few times. The gene calls are TRBV5-1 and TRBJ1-6, with 7 bases identical to TRBD1. The V segment lost 4 bases and the J segment 7 bases; nucleotides outside the gene matches: 11. CDR1 is SGHRS and CDR2 is YFSETQ in the germline V gene. The CDR3 is 16 amino acids. This CDR3 is CASSQVPPGQNSPLHF. In nucleotides, the CDR3 is TGCGCCAGCAGCCAGGTCCCTCCGGGACAGAATTCACCCCTCCACTTT.

The chain combines TRBV5-1 with TRBJ2-7; 8 bases fit TRBD1. In germline, CDR1 is SGHRS, CDR2 YFSETQ. The CDR3 has 16 amino acids. V was pared by 4 bases and J by 2 bases, with 11 bases of the junction left unmatched. In nucleotides, the CDR3 is TGCGCCAGCAGCCCAGCCGGGACAGGTATTGCCTACGAGCAGTACTTC. It codes for CASSPAGTGIAYEQYF.

This chain connects TRBV10-3 to TRBJ1-5, with TRBD1 as a possible D gene (6 bases). There are 16 residues in the CDR3. V lost 2 bases and J lost 6, with 17 bases in between. Germline V gene sequence: CDR1 ENHRY, CDR2 SYGVKD. The CDR3: CAISEGGQTFPQPQHF. The CDR3 bases are TGTGCCATCAGTGAGGGCGGACAGACATTTCCTCAGCCCCAGCATTTT.

The chain carries TRBV9 and TRBJ2-3; 16 bases align to TRBD2. Germline V gene lookup returns CDR1 SGDLS and CDR2 YYNGEE. The CDR3 extends over 18 amino acids. Trimming took 0 bases from V and 8 from J; bases not matched to a gene: 9. The CDR3 DNA follows: TGTGCCAGCAGCGTAGGTCAAGGGACTAGCGGGGGGGCCGGTACGCAGTATTTT. Its protein is CASSVGQGTSGGAGTQYF.

A note on this clonotype: One end of the junction varies from germline; a read error may be responsible. This chain joins TRBV6-5 and TRBJ2-2; D might be TRBD1 or TRBD2, each matching 6 bases. In germline, CDR1 is MNHEY, CDR2 SVGAGI. CDR3 length: 13 residues. The CDR3 DNA sequence: TGTGCCAGCCGGGGGCAGGGCACCTGGGAGCTGTTTTTT. Protein product: CASRGQGTWELFF.

This clonotype was counted ten times or more. The chain carries TRBV29-1 and TRBJ2-3; 10 bases agree with TRBD2. J was trimmed by 2 bases and V by 7 bases; bases with no gene match: 3. The germline gives CDR1 SQVTM, CDR2 ANQGSEA. This CDR3 comprises 13 residues. The CDR3, as DNA: TGCAGCGCTAGCGGGGGCCTCACAGATACGCAGTATTTT. Translated: CSASGGLTDTQYF.

This clonotype was detected ten times or more. This sequence joins TRBV6-2 or TRBV6-3 and TRBJ2-7, with D perhaps matching TRBD2 (6 bases). CDR1 MNHEY and CDR2 SVGEGT come from the germline V gene. The CDR3 spans 14 residues. Trimming took 0 bases from V and 0 from J, leaving 6 bases between them. CDR3 region: CASSYSTSSYEQYV. As DNA, the CDR3 is TGTGCCAGCAGTTACTCGACTAGCTCCTACGAGCAGTACGTC.

This clonotype was found a few times. The rearrangement joins TRBV15 to TRBJ2-7; D not certain. CDR1 LNHNV and CDR2 YYDKDF come from the germline V gene (reference sequence). The length of the CDR3 is 14 residues. V dropped 0 bases and J dropped 6 bases, with 12 bases sitting between them. CDR3 DNA sequence: TGTGCCACCAGCAGAGATGCGTTCGGGTCCGAGCAGTACGTC. It translates to CATSRDAFGSEQYV.

J is TRBJ2-1 and V is TRBV20-1; D possibly corresponds to TRBD1 (5 bases). The CDR3 runs to 14 residues. Between the trimmed V and J ends, which lost 2 bases and 7 bases, there was a span of 15 bases. Germline V lookup: CDR1 DFQATT, CDR2 SNEGSKA (reference sequence). In DNA form, the CDR3 reads TGCAGTGCTAGAAAAAAAAGGGGATGGAATGAGCAGTTCTTC. Residues: CSARKKRGWNEQFF.

This clonotype was seen only a few times. DNA for the CDR3: TGTGCCAGCAGCCAAGATTCCCGTCAGGGGGTTGGGGATGAGCAGTTCTTC. Encoded protein: CASSQDSRQGVGDEQFF. V and J are TRBV3-1 and TRBJ2-1; 7 bases are a match to TRBD1. The J segment lost 8 bases and the V segment lost 0 bases, leaving 13 bases of the junction unmatched. The CDR3 runs 17 residues. CDR1 LGHDT and CDR2 YNNKEL come from the germline V gene (reference sequence).

The chain couples TRBV6-6 to TRBJ2-1; maybe TRBD2 (5 bases). The CDR3 contains 15 residues. Germline V gene data show CDR1 as MNHNY and CDR2 as SVGAGI (reference sequence). Trimming removed 4 bases from V and 2 bases from J, with 12 bases in between. The CDR3 loop reads CASSLEAPTYNEQFF. The CDR3 region has the DNA TGTGCCAGCAGTTTGGAGGCCCCGACCTACAATGAGCAGTTCTTC.

This clonotype was seen only a few times. The gene calls are TRBV20-1 and TRBJ2-1; TRBD2 aligns across 9 bases. The CDR3 has 16 residues. Germline CDR1 is DFQATT and CDR2 is SNEGSKA (reference sequence). V shed 3 bases, J shed 4 bases, and the junction held 10 bases outside the gene matches. The CDR3 nucleotides are TGCAGTGCTAGTCCTATCGTAGCGGGGGAGTACAATGAGCAGTTCTTC. This encodes CSASPIVAGEYNEQFF.

This clonotype appeared a single time. This chain uses TRBV6-5 with TRBJ1-2, with D tentatively TRBD1 (5 bases). V was cut by 2 bases and J by 7 bases, with 11 bases left in between. Germline lookup yields CDR1 MNHEY and CDR2 SVGAGI. This CDR3 has 13 residues. CDR3 coding DNA: TGTGCCAGCAGTTACGGGGGGAGGGCTGGCTACACCTTC. Residues: CASSYGGRAGYTF.

This chain connects TRBV5-6 to TRBJ1-1, with D maybe TRBD1 (5 bases). The CDR3 is 13 amino acids. With 4 bases removed from V and 3 bases from J, the gap between germline ends came to 10 bases. The germline V gene has CDR1 SGHDT and CDR2 YYEEEE. CDR3 nucleotide sequence: TGTGCCAGCAGCCCTGACAGTGACACTGAAGCTTTCTTT. It is translated as CASSPDSDTEAFF.

The gene calls are TRBV7-2 and TRBJ1-4, with TRBD1 identical over 11 bases. J was trimmed by 7 bases and V by 3 bases; bases with no gene match: 4. The germline V gene has CDR1 SGHTA and CDR2 FQGNSA. The CDR3 is 15 amino acids. CDR3 loop: CASSFMGTGGEKLFF. CDR3 DNA: TGTGCCAGCAGCTTTATGGGGACAGGGGGTGAAAAACTGTTTTTT.

The CDR3 DNA follows: TGCAGTGCTGCGGGGTCAGATACGCAGTATTTT. Translating it yields CSAAGSDTQYF. The chain carries TRBV20-1 and TRBJ2-3; tentative D call: TRBD2 (6 bases). Per germline, CDR1 DFQATT and CDR2 SNEGSKA (reference sequence). The CDR3 length is 11 residues. Trimming shortened V by 5 bases and J by 4 bases, and 7 bases separated the two germline ends.

The V call is TRBV12-3 or TRBV12-4, the J call TRBJ2-5; D is ambiguous. V dropped 5 bases and J dropped 5 bases, with 15 bases sitting between them. This CDR3 is built from 14 residues. The CDR3 loop reads CASSPPSIRETQYF. CDR3 in DNA: TGTGCCAGCAGTCCACCGTCGATCCGGGAGACCCAGTACTTC.

This chain joins TRBV7-9 and TRBJ1-2, with D unresolved. V shed 1 base and J shed 0 bases, with 9 bases lying between them. The CDR3 extends over 15 amino acids. The germline CDR1 and CDR2 sequences are SEHNR and FQNEAQ (reference sequence). Here the CDR3 reads CASSLGSAANYGYTF. CDR3 nucleotide sequence: TGTGCCAGCAGCTTAGGGTCGGCGGCTAACTATGGCTACACCTTC.

This chain connects TRBV12-3 or TRBV12-4 to TRBJ1-3, with D unresolved. Trimming stripped 2 bases from V and 1 base from J, with 6 bases between. This CDR3 comprises 14 residues. This CDR3 is CASSLSSSGNTIYF. The CDR3 DNA reads as TGTGCCAGCAGTTTAAGCAGTTCTGGAAACACCATATATTTT.

The rearrangement joins TRBV3-1 to TRBJ2-6, with unresolved D. Germline values: CDR1 LGHDT, CDR2 YNNKEL (reference sequence). Trimming shortened V by 0 bases and J by 2 bases, and 8 bases separated the two germline ends. CDR3 length: 16 amino acids. This chain's CDR3 is CASSQDITAGANVLTF. CDR3 DNA sequence: TGTGCCAGCAGCCAAGATATAACAGCTGGGGCCAACGTCCTGACTTTC.

CDR3 bases: TGCGCCAGCAGCCAAGGAGAGGGGCTGGGATGGGAGACCCAGTACTTC. Amino acids: CASSQGEGLGWETQYF. This chain links TRBV4-1 with TRBJ2-5; D is possibly TRBD1 or TRBD2 (5 bases each). The CDR3 covers 16 residues. The V gene lost 1 base and the J gene lost 5 bases, with 17 bases spanning the gap. From germline, CDR1 is MGHRA and CDR2 YSYEKL.

This clonotype came up a few times. DNA of the CDR3: TGTGCCAGCAGTCCGGGTACGAGGGCCAAAAACATTCAGTACTTC. Amino acids: CASSPGTRAKNIQYF. This sequence joins TRBV28 and TRBJ2-4; D uncertain. The CDR3 loop spans 15 amino acids. Trimming removed 5 bases from V and 1 base from J, with 12 bases in between. From germline, CDR1 is MDHEN and CDR2 SYDVKM.

This clonotype was detected only a few times. The V gene is TRBV18, the J gene TRBJ2-7; D could derive from TRBD1 or TRBD2 (5 bases each). The germline V gene has CDR1 KGHSH and CDR2 LQKENI. Trimming pared 6 bases from V and 3 bases from J, leaving 12 bases between. CDR3 length equals 13 residues. This CDR3 reads CASSPGTNYEQYV. CDR3 nucleotide sequence: TGTGCCAGCTCTCCCGGGACGAACTACGAGCAGTACGTC.

This clonotype has a single count. The rearrangement uses TRBV25-1 and TRBJ2-7; the match to TRBD1 covers 9 bases. Per the germline V gene, CDR1 is MGHDK and CDR2 is SYGVNS. The CDR3 is made up of 12 amino acids. Germline trimming cut 5 bases from V and 8 bases from J; bases unmatched to any gene: 4. CDR3 bases: TGTGCCAGCAGTCGGACAGGGGAAAAGCAGTACGTC. Protein sequence: CASSRTGEKQYV.